This record concerns one T cell receptor beta chain sequence. What it binds is unknown. This CDR3 region has 15 residues. V lost 0 bases and J 2 bases, leaving 11 bases between the germline ends. From germline, CDR1 is LGHNA and CDR2 YSLEER. Profiling relied on immunoSEQ multiplex PCR, and the TCRdb table lists in-frame clones only, not all of them. The sample includes roughly 19,000 clones, 75% to 90% of them seen just once. The record originates from a study of PD-1 blockade in classical Hodgkin lymphoma. Study results and caveats: Patients newly diagnosed and complete responders had comparable baseline diversity.

Relapse after autologous stem cell transplantation occurred in every patient, and brentuximab vedotin exposure varied. The sequencing here drew on peripheral blood mononuclear cells (PBMCs), taken at baseline. This sequence originates from a human donor with classical Hodgkin lymphoma. The V and J genes are TRBV4-3 and TRBJ2-7; TRBD2 might be the D (5 bases). The CDR3: CASSQEEARTYEQYF. The CDR3 DNA sequence: TGCGCCAGCAGCCAAGAGGAGGCAAGGACCTACGAGCAGTACTTC.